This entry features one T cell receptor beta chain sequence. Its antigen is as yet unknown. This entry belongs to a study of T cell responses to AZD1222 COVID-19 vaccine. Study observations and caveats: All repertoire sampling was performed exclusively after the peak T cell response. Baseline seropositivity occurred in only a handful of AZD1222 recipients. Targets within unmutated variant regions were reportedly found for nearly half of spike-specific TCRs.

The assay was immunoSEQ multiplex PCR, and TCRdb's table has in-frame clones only and misses some. The table has roughly 120,000 clones, more than 70% seen once. V was trimmed by 9 bases and J by 1 base, leaving 15 bases between them. CDR1 MNHEY and CDR2 SVGAGI come from the germline V gene. The CDR3 length is 15 residues. The receptor was derived from an adult in good health. The material sequenced was peripheral blood, taken on day 0 of AZD1222 vaccination. The V gene is TRBV6-5, the J gene TRBJ2-2, with D perhaps given as TRBD1 or TRBD2 (5 bases each). DNA for the CDR3: TGTGCCAGACCCGGGACCCCAAGGAACACCGGGGAGCTGTTTTTT. It specifies CARPGTPRNTGELFF.